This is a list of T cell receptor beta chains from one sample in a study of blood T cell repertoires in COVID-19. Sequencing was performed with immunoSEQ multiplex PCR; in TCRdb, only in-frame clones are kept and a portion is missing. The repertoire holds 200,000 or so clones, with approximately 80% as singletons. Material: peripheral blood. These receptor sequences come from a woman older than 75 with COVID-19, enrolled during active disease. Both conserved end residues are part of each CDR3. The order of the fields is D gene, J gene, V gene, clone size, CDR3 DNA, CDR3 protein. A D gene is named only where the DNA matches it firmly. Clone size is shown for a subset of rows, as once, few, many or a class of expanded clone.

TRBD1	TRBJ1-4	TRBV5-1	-	TGCGCCAGCAGCCCCAGGGGGTCTAATGAAAAACTGTTTTTT	CASSPRGSNEKLFF
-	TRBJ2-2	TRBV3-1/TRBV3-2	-	TGTGCCAGCAGGTCAGGGGTTAACACCGGGGAGCTGTTTTTT	CASRSGVNTGELFF
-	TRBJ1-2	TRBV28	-	TGTGCCAGCAGTACCCTGGGCGAAGTTGGTTATGGCTACACCTTC	CASSTLGEVGYGYTF
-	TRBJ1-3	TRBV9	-	TGTGCCAGCAGCCCAGGGGACCGCTCTGGAAACACCATATATTTT	CASSPGDRSGNTIYF
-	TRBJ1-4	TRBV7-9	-	TGTGCCAGCAGCTCGAACCCAGCAACTAATGAAAAACTGTTTTTT	CASSSNPATNEKLFF
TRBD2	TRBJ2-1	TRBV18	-	TGTGCCAGCTCACTGGGACTAGCGGGGGACAATGAGCAGTTCTTC	CASSLGLAGDNEQFF
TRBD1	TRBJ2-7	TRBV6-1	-	TGTGCCAGCAGTGAAGCCCCGGGCAGGGGGCTCAACGAGCAGTACTTC	CASSEAPGRGLNEQYF
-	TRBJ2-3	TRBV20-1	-	TGCAGCCCTGAAGAGGCAGATACGCAGTATTTT	CSPEEADTQYF
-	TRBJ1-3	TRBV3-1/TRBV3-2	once	TGTGCCAGCAGCCACGAAGGGGTTTTGGGAAACACCATATATTTT	CASSHEGVLGNTIYF
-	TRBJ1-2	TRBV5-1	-	TGCGCCAGCAGCTTGGAAGGCGGCGGGGGCTACACCTTC	CASSLEGGGGYTF
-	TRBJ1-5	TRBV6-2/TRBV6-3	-	TGTGCCAGCAGTTACCTGGGGAGTCAGCCCCAGCATTTT	CASSYLGSQPQHF
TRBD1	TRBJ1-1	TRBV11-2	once	TGTGCCAGCAGTAGCGGACAGGGAACTGAAGCTTTCTTT	CASSSGQGTEAFF
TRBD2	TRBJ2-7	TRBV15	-	TGTGCCACCAGCAGAGCTGCCCTCGGGGGAGGGACGGCGGTGCAGTACTTC	CATSRAALGGGTAVQYF
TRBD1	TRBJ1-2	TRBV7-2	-	TGTGCCAGCAGCACGACAGGGGTTAACTATGGCTACACCTTC	CASSTTGVNYGYTF
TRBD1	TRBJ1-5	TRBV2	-	TGTGCCAGCAGTTTTGACAGGGCCTCCAATCAGCCCCAGCATTTT	CASSFDRASNQPQHF
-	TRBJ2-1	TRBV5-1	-	TGCGCCAGCAGCACCATCGGGACAAGCTACAATGAGCAGTTCTTC	CASSTIGTSYNEQFF
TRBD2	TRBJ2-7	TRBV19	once	TGTGCCAGTTCCGGGAGGCGATTCTACGAGCAGTACTTC	CASSGRRFYEQYF
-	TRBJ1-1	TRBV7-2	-	TGTGCCAGCAGCCCACAGGGAGGGGTCACTGAAGCTTTCTTT	CASSPQGGVTEAFF
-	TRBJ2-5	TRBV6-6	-	TGTGCCAGCAGTTACCAGATCCTGTACCAAGAGACCCAGTACTTC	CASSYQILYQETQYF
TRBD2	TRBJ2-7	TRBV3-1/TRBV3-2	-	TGTGCCAGCAAGGGCGGGGGTTCCTACGAGCAGTACTTC	CASKGGGSYEQYF
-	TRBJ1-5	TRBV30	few	TGTGCCTGGAGTGCCGGGGGTGGTAATCAGCCCCAGCATTTT	CAWSAGGGNQPQHF
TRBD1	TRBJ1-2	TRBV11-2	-	TGTGCCAGCAGACACAGCCGACAGGGGTCCCTTAACTATGGCTACACCTTC	CASRHSRQGSLNYGYTF
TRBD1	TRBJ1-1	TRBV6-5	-	TGTGCCAGCAGCTTCGGGGACAGGGCAACAGAAGCTTTCTTT	CASSFGDRATEAFF
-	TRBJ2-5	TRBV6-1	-	TGTGCCAGCTCGTCGATGAGGGAGGCGGGGACCCAGTACTTC	CASSSMREAGTQYF
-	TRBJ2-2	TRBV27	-	TGTGCCACCAGGGAGTCGCGGGGGACAGGTTTCGCCGGGGAGCTGTTTTTT	CATRESRGTGFAGELFF
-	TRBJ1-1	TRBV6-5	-	TGTGCCAGCAGTAACAGCCCTCCCTCTGAAGCTTTCTTT	CASSNSPPSEAFF
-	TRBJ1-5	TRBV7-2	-	TGTGCCAGCAGCTCCAACACAGGGTTGGGTCAGCCCCAGCATTTT	CASSSNTGLGQPQHF
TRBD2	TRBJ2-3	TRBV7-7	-	TGTGCCAGCAGCTTAGCCATCCTAACTAGCGCCCAAGATACGCAGTATTTT	CASSLAILTSAQDTQYF
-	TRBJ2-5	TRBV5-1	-	TGCGCCAGCAGCCTGAGTACAGCTCAAGAGACCCAGTACTTC	CASSLSTAQETQYF
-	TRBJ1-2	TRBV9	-	TGTGCCAGCAGCGTAGGGTCGGGGGGCAACTATGGCTACACCTTC	CASSVGSGGNYGYTF
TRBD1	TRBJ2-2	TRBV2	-	TGTGCCAGCAGTGGGGACAGGGCGGCCACCGGGGAGCTGTTTTTT	CASSGDRAATGELFF
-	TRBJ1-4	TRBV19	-	TGTGCCAGTAGTAAGACAGGAGGAGATGAAAAACTGTTTTTT	CASSKTGGDEKLFF
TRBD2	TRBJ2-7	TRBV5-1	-	TGCGCCAGCAGCTTTAGCGGGGGGGCGTTCGAGCAGTACTTC	CASSFSGGAFEQYF
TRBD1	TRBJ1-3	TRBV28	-	TGTGCCAGCAGCGGACAGGGGATTTTAGGAAACACCATATATTTT	CASSGQGILGNTIYF